Listed below are T cell receptor beta chains from one sample, sequenced in a study of regulatory T cells in long-lasting Graves disease. TCRdb independently ran MiXCR on the multiplex PCR reads; one entry per CDR3 protein. The data hold under 450,000 distinct CDR3 sequences, with roughly 15% observed a single time. Separately, the same data were catalogued under a study of T cells in Graves' hyperthyroidism and ophthalmopathy.

Material: peripheral blood mononuclear cells (PBMCs), obtained at new diagnosis, from a patient treated with antithyroid drugs. The receptors derive from a woman aged 18-29 years with Graves disease. Both conserved end residues are part of each CDR3. Fields, in order: J gene, clone size, V gene, D gene, CDR3 DNA, CDR3 protein. D genes are given only for firm matches. Only part of the rows carry a size: once, few, many, or a class if the clone is expanded.

J: TRBJ2-7
size: few
V: TRBV14
D: TRBD1
DNA: TGTGCCAGCAGCCAAGCAGGGGGACCCAACTACGAGCAGTACTTC
CDR3: CASSQAGGPNYEQYF

J: TRBJ2-6
size: few
V: TRBV28
D: -
DNA: TGTGCCAGCAGTCCCGAGGCTGGGGCCAACGTCCTGACTTTC
CDR3: CASSPEAGANVLTF

J: TRBJ1-2
size: many
V: TRBV28
D: TRBD1
DNA: TGTGCCAGCAGTTTTACAGGGGATGGCTACACCTTC
CDR3: CASSFTGDGYTF

J: TRBJ2-5
size: -
V: TRBV2
D: TRBD2
DNA: TGTGCCAGCAGTCAATATAGCGGGGGGGCGGTGGGAGAGACCCAGTACTTC
CDR3: CASSQYSGGAVGETQYF

J: TRBJ2-7
size: many
V: TRBV6-2/TRBV6-3
D: -
DNA: TGTGCCAGCAGTTACTCTCCTGTAATTGGGGGCTCCTACGAGCAGTACTTC
CDR3: CASSYSPVIGGSYEQYF

J: TRBJ1-1
size: many
V: TRBV11-1
D: -
DNA: TGTGCCAGCAGCTTCGGACATAGGAACACTGAAGCTTTCTTT
CDR3: CASSFGHRNTEAFF

J: TRBJ1-1
size: many
V: TRBV3-1
D: TRBD1
DNA: TGTGCCAGCAGCCACCTACCGGGACAGGGGCCACCTGAAGCTTTCTTT
CDR3: CASSHLPGQGPPEAFF

J: TRBJ2-1
size: many
V: TRBV2
D: -
DNA: TGTGCCAGTGGCGGCATTGCCTACAATGAGCAGTTCTTC
CDR3: CASGGIAYNEQFF

J: TRBJ1-1
size: many
V: TRBV6-5
D: TRBD1
DNA: TGTGCCAGCAGTTCCCCGGGACAGCCATCTGAAGCTTTCTTT
CDR3: CASSSPGQPSEAFF

J: TRBJ2-5
size: many
V: TRBV30
D: -
DNA: TGTGCCTGGAACGTCAGGGAGACCCAGTACTTC
CDR3: CAWNVRETQYF

J: TRBJ1-1
size: many
V: TRBV6-1
D: TRBD1
DNA: TGTGCCAGCAGCCAAATTGACAGGGTGGCTGAAGCTTTCTTT
CDR3: CASSQIDRVAEAFF

J: TRBJ2-7
size: many
V: TRBV2
D: -
DNA: TGTGCCAGCAGTTGGGCAGATCCCTACGAGCAGTACTTC
CDR3: CASSWADPYEQYF

J: TRBJ2-7
size: few
V: TRBV7-8
D: -
DNA: TGTGCCAACAGCCAGCTGAGCGGCATTAACTACGAGCAGTACTTC
CDR3: CANSQLSGINYEQYF

J: TRBJ2-3
size: many
V: TRBV5-5
D: TRBD2
DNA: TGTGCCAGCAGCTCGACCCTAGCGGGAGAGACAGATACGCAGTATTTT
CDR3: CASSSTLAGETDTQYF

J: TRBJ2-7
size: -
V: TRBV29-1
D: -
DNA: TGCAGCGTTGAAGATCGCCGCTACGAGCAGTACTTC
CDR3: CSVEDRRYEQYF

J: TRBJ1-2
size: many
V: TRBV30
D: -
DNA: TGTGCCTGGAGATTGGGGGAGAATGGCTACACCTTC
CDR3: CAWRLGENGYTF

J: TRBJ2-2
size: few
V: TRBV11-1
D: TRBD2
DNA: TGTGCCAGCAGCTTAGCGATGCCCGAAACGCGGGGGGGGACCGGGGAGCTGTTTTTT
CDR3: CASSLAMPETRGGTGELFF

J: TRBJ2-7
size: many
V: TRBV10-3
D: -
DNA: TGTGCGTTAGGGACGGCATCCTACGAGCAGTACTTC
CDR3: CALGTASYEQYF

J: TRBJ2-2
size: -
V: TRBV7-3
D: TRBD2
DNA: TGTGCCAGCAGCCCAAGAGCGGGGGACACCGGGGAGCTGTTTTTT
CDR3: CASSPRAGDTGELFF

J: TRBJ2-3
size: -
V: TRBV7-2
D: TRBD1
DNA: TGTGCCAGCAGCTCCCAAGGCGGACAGGAAGGCACAGATACGCAGTATTTT
CDR3: CASSSQGGQEGTDTQYF

J: TRBJ2-6
size: -
V: TRBV19
D: TRBD1
DNA: TGTGCCACCGGGACAGAGGGGTCTGGGGCCAACGTCCTGACTTTC
CDR3: CATGTEGSGANVLTF

J: TRBJ2-1
size: many
V: TRBV7-9
D: TRBD2
DNA: TGTGCCAGCAGCTTAGACGGGAGGGCCGGCAATGAGCAGTTCTTC
CDR3: CASSLDGRAGNEQFF

J: TRBJ2-4
size: few
V: TRBV12-3/TRBV12-4
D: TRBD2
DNA: TGTGCCAGCAGTCGCAGCGGGGGGTTGAACATTCAGTACTTC
CDR3: CASSRSGGLNIQYF

J: TRBJ1-1
size: few
V: TRBV5-4
D: TRBD1
DNA: TGTGCCATACAGGGGGACACTGAAGCTTTCTTT
CDR3: CAIQGDTEAFF

J: TRBJ1-1
size: many
V: TRBV20-1
D: -
DNA: TGCAGTGCTAGTTCTAACACTGAAGCTTTCTTT
CDR3: CSASSNTEAFF

J: TRBJ2-5
size: -
V: TRBV10-3
D: -
DNA: TGTGCCATCAGGGGTGGGCAGGAGGGCGAACAAGAGACCCAGTACTTC
CDR3: CAIRGGQEGEQETQYF

J: TRBJ1-5
size: many
V: TRBV20-1
D: -
DNA: TGCAGTGCCTCCTCCGGGGGGGATCAGCCCCAGCATTTT
CDR3: CSASSGGDQPQHF

J: TRBJ2-7
size: -
V: TRBV2
D: TRBD1
DNA: TGTACCAGCAGTGAAGTTGGGACAGGAGAATACTTC
CDR3: CTSSEVGTGEYF

J: TRBJ2-1
size: few
V: TRBV2
D: -
DNA: TGTGCCAGCAGCAAAAGCGGGTACCGAAGAGGGAGTGAGCAGTTCTTC
CDR3: CASSKSGYRRGSEQFF

J: TRBJ1-5
size: -
V: TRBV15
D: TRBD1
DNA: TGTGCCACCAGCAGAGAAAGGACAGGGGGTAACCAGCCCCAGCATTTT
CDR3: CATSRERTGGNQPQHF

J: TRBJ1-4
size: many
V: TRBV11-2
D: -
DNA: TGTGCCAGCAGCTTAAACAGTCACATGGGTGAAAAACTGTTTTTT
CDR3: CASSLNSHMGEKLFF

J: TRBJ1-2
size: -
V: TRBV2
D: TRBD1
DNA: TGTGCCAACAGCTTGGACAGGGAGACAGGGGGCTGCACCTTC
CDR3: CANSLDRETGGCTF

J: TRBJ1-1
size: -
V: TRBV27
D: -
DNA: TGTGCCAGCAGTTTAATGGGGCCGGGCACTGAAGCTTTCTTT
CDR3: CASSLMGPGTEAFF

J: TRBJ2-1
size: -
V: TRBV7-3
D: TRBD2
DNA: TGTGCCAGCAGCTGGACTAGCGGAAGTGTGAATGAGCAGTTCTTC
CDR3: CASSWTSGSVNEQFF

J: TRBJ2-2
size: few
V: TRBV9
D: TRBD2
DNA: TGTGCCAGCAGCGTAGCGGGGGGGCCCGGGGAGCTGTTTTTT
CDR3: CASSVAGGPGELFF

J: TRBJ1-1
size: -
V: TRBV19
D: TRBD1
DNA: TGTGCCAGTAGTCACCAGGGGGCCGGCACTGAAGCTTTCTTT
CDR3: CASSHQGAGTEAFF

J: TRBJ2-3
size: many
V: TRBV7-2
D: -
DNA: TGTGCCAGCAAGAGGGGGGCTCCCACAGATACGCAGTATTTT
CDR3: CASKRGAPTDTQYF

J: TRBJ2-7
size: many
V: TRBV28
D: TRBD2
DNA: TGTGCCAGCAGTTCCAGGACTAGCGGGATTCACGAGCAGTACTTC
CDR3: CASSSRTSGIHEQYF

J: TRBJ2-5
size: many
V: TRBV18
D: TRBD1
DNA: TGTGCCAGCTCACCACCGATTCGGGACAGGGGAAAAGAGACCCAGTACTTC
CDR3: CASSPPIRDRGKETQYF

J: TRBJ1-1
size: many
V: TRBV20-1
D: TRBD1
DNA: TGCAGTGCCGGAAGAGGACAGGTAGGAGAAGCTTTCTTT
CDR3: CSAGRGQVGEAFF

J: TRBJ2-6
size: few
V: TRBV6-1
D: -
DNA: TGTGCCAGCAGGTACAGCCCCTCGGGGGCCAACGTCCTGACTTTC
CDR3: CASRYSPSGANVLTF

J: TRBJ2-7
size: many
V: TRBV9
D: -
DNA: TGTGCCAGCAGCGTAGCCCCCTCGACCTACGAGCAGTACTTC
CDR3: CASSVAPSTYEQYF

J: TRBJ2-3
size: many
V: TRBV6-4
D: -
DNA: TGTGCCAGCAGTGACTCCGCAACAGATACGCAGTATTTT
CDR3: CASSDSATDTQYF

J: TRBJ2-3
size: many
V: TRBV5-1
D: -
DNA: TGCGCCAGCAGCTTGGAGTGGGCAAGCGGAAGCACAGATACGCAGTATTTT
CDR3: CASSLEWASGSTDTQYF

J: TRBJ2-7
size: many
V: TRBV28
D: -
DNA: TGTGCCAGCACCTCCGGGTCTTCCTACGAGCAGTACTTC
CDR3: CASTSGSSYEQYF

J: TRBJ2-5
size: many
V: TRBV15
D: -
DNA: TGTGCCACCAGCAGAGCGGGGACGGGGGAAGAGACCCAGTACTTC
CDR3: CATSRAGTGEETQYF

J: TRBJ1-3
size: few
V: TRBV20-1
D: TRBD1
DNA: TGCAGTGTTCAGGACAGGGGGAGAAACACCATATATTTT
CDR3: CSVQDRGRNTIYF

J: TRBJ2-1
size: -
V: TRBV7-9
D: -
DNA: TGTGCCAGCAGCCCCAGGTCTGCTGAGCAGTTCTTC
CDR3: CASSPRSAEQFF

J: TRBJ2-7
size: few
V: TRBV4-1
D: -
DNA: TGCGCCAGCAGCTACCCGGGACGTAGGAATAACGAGCAGTACTTC
CDR3: CASSYPGRRNNEQYF

J: TRBJ1-1
size: many
V: TRBV6-2/TRBV6-3
D: TRBD1
DNA: TGTGCCAGCAGCCACAGGGGTATGAACACTGAAGCTTTCTTT
CDR3: CASSHRGMNTEAFF

J: TRBJ2-1
size: -
V: TRBV7-2
D: -
DNA: TGTGCCAGCAGCTCAGTGGGCAAGAAGGAGCAGTTCTTC
CDR3: CASSSVGKKEQFF

J: TRBJ2-2
size: many
V: TRBV6-1
D: -
DNA: TGTGCCAGCAGCAATGGGGACACCGGGGAGCTGTTTTTT
CDR3: CASSNGDTGELFF

J: TRBJ1-2
size: many
V: TRBV5-1
D: -
DNA: TGCGCCAGCAGCTTGCGGTCAGATTATGGCTACACCTTC
CDR3: CASSLRSDYGYTF

J: TRBJ2-1
size: many
V: TRBV28
D: -
DNA: TGTGCCAGCAGTACTGGCAGTAGCTCCTACAATGAGCAGTTCTTC
CDR3: CASSTGSSSYNEQFF

J: TRBJ2-7
size: -
V: TRBV25-1
D: TRBD2
DNA: TGTGCCAGCAGTTCGCATAGCGGGGGCTTCCACGAGCAGTACTTC
CDR3: CASSSHSGGFHEQYF